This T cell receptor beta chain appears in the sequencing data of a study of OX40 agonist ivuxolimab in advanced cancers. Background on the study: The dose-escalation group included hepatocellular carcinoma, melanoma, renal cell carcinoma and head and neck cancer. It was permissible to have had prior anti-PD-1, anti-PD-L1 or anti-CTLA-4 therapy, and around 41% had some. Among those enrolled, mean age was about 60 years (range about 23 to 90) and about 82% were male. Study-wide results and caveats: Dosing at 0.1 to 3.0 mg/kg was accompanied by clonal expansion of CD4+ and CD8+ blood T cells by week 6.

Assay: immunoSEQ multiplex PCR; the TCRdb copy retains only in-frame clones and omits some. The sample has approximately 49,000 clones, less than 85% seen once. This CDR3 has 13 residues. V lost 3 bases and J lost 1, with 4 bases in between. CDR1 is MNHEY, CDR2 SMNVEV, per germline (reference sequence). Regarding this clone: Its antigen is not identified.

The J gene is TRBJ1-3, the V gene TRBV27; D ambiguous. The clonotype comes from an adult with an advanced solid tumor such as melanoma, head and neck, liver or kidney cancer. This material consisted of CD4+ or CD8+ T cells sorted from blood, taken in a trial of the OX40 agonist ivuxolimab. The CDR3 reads CASSFQSGNTIYF. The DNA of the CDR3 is TGTGCCAGCAGTTTCCAGTCTGGAAACACCATATATTTT.